Below, 30 T cell receptor beta chains from the same sample are listed, as sequenced in a study of graft-versus-host responses after intestinal transplantation. Assay: immunoSEQ multiplex PCR; the TCRdb copy retains only in-frame clones and omits some. The table lists 90,000 to 150,000 clones, over 80% of them singletons. Their antigens are not known. The sample consisted of unstimulated CD4+ T cells sorted from spleen or lymph node cells, taken before intestinal transplant. These receptors all stem from a human donor who received an intestinal transplant.

V and J are TRBV5-6 and TRBJ2-7; TRBD2 matches 9 bases. V was clipped by 0 bases and J by 3 bases; unmatched bases: 7. CDR1 is SGHDT and CDR2 is YYEEEE in the germline V gene. This CDR3 region has 16 residues. CDR3 sequence reads: CASSLARLAGHYEQYF. The CDR3 DNA reads TGTGCCAGCAGCTTGGCCCGGCTAGCGGGACACTACGAGCAGTACTTC.

The chain joins TRBV5-1 to TRBJ2-3; 14 nucleotides align to TRBD2. The junction had 5 bases not matched to a gene; V was cut back by 5 bases and J by 3 bases. The germline V gene has CDR1 SGHRS and CDR2 YFSETQ. This CDR3 spans 16 amino acids. CDR3 DNA: TGCGCCAGCAGTTTGACTAGCGGGAGGGGTACAGATACGCAGTATTTT. This sequence encodes CASSLTSGRGTDTQYF.

The chain couples TRBV2 to TRBJ2-7; 8 nucleotides align to TRBD2. The V segment lost 6 bases and the J segment 3 bases; nucleotides outside the gene matches: 7. This CDR3 region has 14 residues. Looked up from germline, CDR1 is SNHLY and CDR2 is FYNNEI. CDR3 protein: CASSAGLGDYEQYF. DNA of the CDR3: TGTGCCAGCAGCGCGGGACTAGGGGACTACGAGCAGTACTTC.

The chain links TRBV5-1 to TRBJ1-1, with TRBD1 identical over 9 bases. V gave up 0 bases and J gave up 3 bases; unmatched junction bases: 3. CDR1 is SGHRS, CDR2 YFSETQ, per germline. The CDR3 runs to 15 residues. The CDR3 bases are TGCGCCAGCAGCTTGGTGGGACAGGGATACACTGAAGCTTTCTTT. It is translated as CASSLVGQGYTEAFF.

This clone showed up just once. The V call is TRBV10-1, the J call TRBJ2-7, with 8 bases aligning to TRBD1. The CDR3 runs 16 residues. Germline values: CDR1 WNHNN, CDR2 SYGVQD (reference sequence). V lost 0 bases, J lost 2 bases, and 6 bases stayed unmatched. CDR3 protein: CASSESIGTGPYEQYF. CDR3 nucleotides: TGCGCCAGCAGTGAGTCGATCGGGACAGGTCCCTACGAGCAGTACTTC.

The chain links TRBV7-9 to TRBJ1-2, with no clear D. The germline CDR1 and CDR2 sequences are SEHNR and FQNEAQ (reference sequence). V was trimmed by 5 bases and J by 4 bases, leaving 17 bases between them. The CDR3 covers 15 residues. The CDR3 nucleotides are TGTGCCAGCAGCACGGATTCCGGGAATGGCTATGGCTACACCTTC. This gives the protein CASSTDSGNGYGYTF.

This sequence joins TRBV29-1 and TRBJ2-1, with 7 bases lining up with TRBD2. Trimming removed 3 bases from V and 5 bases from J; junction bases left unmatched: 10. This CDR3 contains 15 residues. CDR1 and CDR2 from the germline V gene are SQVTM and ANQGSEA. For the CDR3, the DNA is TGCAGCGTTGATCTCCTCGCGGGAGCCCACAATGAGCAGTTCTTC. Translated, it gives CSVDLLAGAHNEQFF.

The rearrangement joins TRBV5-6 to TRBJ2-1, with 8 bases that match TRBD2. This CDR3 is built from 12 residues. Germline V gene sequence: CDR1 SGHDT, CDR2 YYEEEE. V lost 5 bases, J lost 8 bases, and 3 bases stayed unmatched. In DNA, the CDR3 is TGTGCCAGCAGTCTGCGGGAGGATGAGCAGTTCTTC. As protein: CASSLREDEQFF.

The rearrangement uses TRBV14 and TRBJ2-1; no definite D call. CDR3 size: 16 residues. Trimming took 1 base from V and 4 from J, leaving 14 bases between them. Germline CDR1 reads SGHDN; CDR2 reads FVKESK. CDR3 residues: CASSQVGRIRYNEQFF. CDR3 nucleotides: TGTGCCAGCAGCCAAGTTGGGCGGATTCGGTACAATGAGCAGTTCTTC. Using reference TRBV14 and TRBJ2-1 for the parts outside the CDR3, the full variable domain is EAGVTQFPSHSVIEKGQTVTLRCDPISGHDNLYWYRRVMGKEIKFLLHFVKESKQDESGMPNNRFLAERTGGTYSTLKVQPAELEDSGVYFCASSQVGRIRYNEQFFGPGTRLTVL.

V and J are TRBV6-1 and TRBJ1-5, with D possibly matching TRBD1 (5 bases). Germline values: CDR1 MNHNS, CDR2 SASEGT. Trimming removed 2 bases from V and 4 bases from J, with 6 bases in between. This CDR3 has 13 amino acids. CDR3 sequence reads: CASSERGNQPQHF. CDR3 DNA: TGTGCCAGCAGTGAAAGGGGTAATCAGCCCCAGCATTTT.

This rearrangement joins TRBV5-6 to TRBJ2-1; D unclear. The V end was cut by 0 bases, the J end by 1 base, with 17 bases between. The CDR3 is made up of 18 amino acids. Germline V gene data show CDR1 as SGHDT and CDR2 as YYEEEE. Here the CDR3 reads CASSLAGPGRPSYNEQFF. The CDR3, as DNA: TGTGCCAGCAGCTTGGCAGGACCGGGCAGGCCGTCCTACAATGAGCAGTTCTTC.

The chain carries TRBV10-3 and TRBJ2-7; 9 bases are shared with TRBD1. V was clipped by 0 bases and J by 0 bases; unmatched bases: 18. Looked up from germline, CDR1 is ENHRY and CDR2 is SYGVKD. This CDR3 is built from 21 residues. CDR3 sequence: CAISESKLWRGQGTNSYEQYF. In nucleotides, the CDR3 is TGTGCCATCAGTGAGTCGAAATTATGGAGGGGACAGGGTACGAACTCCTACGAGCAGTACTTC.

In nucleotides, the CDR3 is TGTGCCAGCAGGGTTCGGGATTCACCCCTCCACTTT. Translation: CASRVRDSPLHF. V usage is TRBV19 and J usage is TRBJ1-6; D possibly corresponds to TRBD1 (5 bases). The ends were cut back, 9 bases at V and 8 bases at J, with 11 bases in the middle. From germline, CDR1 is LNHDA and CDR2 SQIVND (reference sequence). CDR3 length equals 12 residues. The full variable domain, rest sourced from reference TRBV19 and TRBJ1-6, is DGGITQSPKYLFRKEGQNVTLSCEQNLNHDAMYWYRQDPGQGLRLIYYSQIVNDFQKGDIAEGYSVSREKKESFPLTVTSAQKNPTAFYLCASRVRDSPLHFGNGTRLTVT.

The genes are TRBV11-2 and TRBJ2-3; D is ambiguous. This CDR3 is built from 12 residues. Per germline, CDR1 SGHAT and CDR2 FQNNGV. The V gene lost 5 bases and the J gene lost 5 bases, with 8 bases spanning the gap. CDR3 region: CASSDAVDTQYF. Here the CDR3 DNA reads TGTGCCAGCAGCGATGCGGTAGATACGCAGTATTTT.

Here the CDR3 DNA reads TGTGCCAGCGGGTTGGCTTCTGGGGCCAACGTCCTGACTTTC. Translating gives CASGLASGANVLTF. V usage is TRBV7-3 and J usage is TRBJ2-6; no clear D gene. Deletions cut 8 bases from V and 1 base from J, with 9 bases between. The length of the CDR3 is 14 residues. In germline, CDR1 is SGHTA, CDR2 FQGTGA.

The chain links TRBV10-1 to TRBJ2-7, with D perhaps being TRBD1 or TRBD2 (6 bases each). Trimming shortened V by 6 bases and J by 5 bases, and 20 bases separated the two germline ends. Germline values: CDR1 WNHNN, CDR2 SYGVQD (reference sequence). The CDR3 is 15 residues long. The CDR3 spells CASSQVGGRGHEQYF. DNA for the CDR3: TGCGCCAGCAGCCAAGTGGGGGGCAGGGGTCACGAGCAGTACTTC.

The V and J genes are TRBV7-9 and TRBJ1-1; D not resolved. This CDR3 is 12 amino acids long. Trimming took off 1 base at V and 4 bases at J, with 4 bases between the two ends. CDR1 and CDR2 from the germline V gene are SEHNR and FQNEAQ (reference sequence). Here the CDR3 DNA reads TGTGCCAGCAGCTTAGGCCCCACTGAAGCTTTCTTT. This encodes CASSLGPTEAFF.

The chain couples TRBV5-1 to TRBJ1-2; no definite D call. This CDR3 has 16 amino acids. Per the germline V gene, CDR1 is SGHRS and CDR2 is YFSETQ. V shed 4 bases and J shed 8 bases, with 24 bases lying between them. As DNA, the CDR3 is TGCGCCAGCAGCCCCGTACAGTCGGCCGCTGTAGGGGGCTACACCTTC. Protein sequence: CASSPVQSAAVGGYTF. Drawing the rest from reference TRBV5-1 and TRBJ1-2, the complete variable domain is KAGVTQTPRYLIKTRGQQVTLSCSPISGHRSVSWYQQTPGQGLQFLFEYFSETQRNKGNFPGRFSGRQFSNSRSEMNVSTLELGDSALYLCASSPVQSAAVGGYTFGSGTRLTVV.

The chain is built from TRBV27 and TRBJ1-5; a weak D match, TRBD1 (5 bases). Trimming pared 6 bases from V and 2 bases from J, leaving 11 bases between. The CDR3 runs 14 residues. CDR1 is MNHEY, CDR2 SMNVEV, per germline (reference sequence). The CDR3 nucleotides read TGTGCCAGCAGCGTGAGGGGTGGCAATCAGCCCCAGCATTTT. This codes for CASSVRGGNQPQHF.

The V call is TRBV7-9, the J call TRBJ2-2; 15 nucleotides align to TRBD2. The V and J ends lost 5 bases and 3 bases, in that order; junction bases with no gene match: 4. CDR1 and CDR2 from the germline V gene are SEHNR and FQNEAQ (reference sequence). The CDR3 contains 17 residues. This CDR3 reads CASSGLAGGPDTGELFF. The CDR3 DNA follows: TGTGCCAGCAGCGGACTAGCGGGAGGGCCTGACACCGGGGAGCTGTTTTTT.

This chain links TRBV19 with TRBJ2-7; 9 positions agree with TRBD2. CDR1 and CDR2 (germline): LNHDA, SQIVND (reference sequence). This CDR3 region has 13 residues. V was clipped by 6 bases and J by 5 bases; unmatched bases: 5. The DNA for the CDR3 is TGTGCCAGTAGGCCTAGCGGGAAAAACGAGCAGTACTTC. Its protein is CASRPSGKNEQYF.

This clone was seen a handful of times. J is TRBJ1-2 and V is TRBV5-3; TRBD1 might be the D (5 bases). TRBV5-3 is an ORF for which the function is uncertain. V lost 0 bases, J lost 4 bases, and 13 bases lay in between. The CDR3 runs to 15 residues. The CDR3 loop is CARSLGAGGAYGYTF. In DNA form, the CDR3 reads TGTGCCAGAAGCTTGGGGGCAGGTGGGGCCTATGGCTACACCTTC.

The chain has TRBV6-5 and TRBJ2-3; no definite D call. The germline CDR1 and CDR2 sequences are MNHEY and SVGAGI. The CDR3 totals 13 residues. Trimming pared 5 bases from V and 2 bases from J, leaving 8 bases between. CDR3 coding DNA: TGTGCCAGCAGTGATTTGTTCACAGATACGCAGTATTTT. This translates into CASSDLFTDTQYF.

The chain employs TRBV21-1 and TRBJ2-7; the table's D call, TRBD2, was not checked against the DNA. TRBV21-1 constitutes a pseudogene. The length of the CDR3 is 14 residues. In nucleotides, the CDR3 is TGTGCCAGAAACCCACTAGCGGGAGGCTACGAGCAGTACTTC. Translating it yields CARNPLAGGYEQYF.

This chain connects TRBV9 to TRBJ2-1; 9 bases map to TRBD2. The germline V gene has CDR1 SGDLS and CDR2 YYNGEE. This CDR3 is built from 13 residues. The V gene end was trimmed by 3 bases and the J gene end by 8 bases; junction bases not matched to a gene: 3. The CDR3 DNA reads as TGTGCCAGCAGCGCGCGACTAGCGGATGAGCAGTTCTTC. Protein product: CASSARLADEQFF.

The chain recombines TRBV18 with TRBJ2-3; no reliable D call. Germline CDR1 KGHSH, CDR2 LQKENI. This CDR3 has 10 amino acids. The V end lost 6 bases, the J end lost 5 bases, and 3 bases lay between the germline ends. CDR3 region: CASSGDTQYF. The CDR3 region has the DNA TGTGCCAGCTCGGGAGATACGCAGTATTTT.

V usage is TRBV5-1 and J usage is TRBJ1-3, with D uncertain. V lost 0 bases and J lost 0, with 10 bases in between. The CDR3 has 16 amino acids. Germline CDR1 SGHRS, CDR2 YFSETQ. CDR3 nucleotide sequence: TGCGCCAGCAGCTTGGGAGCAGACTACTCTGGAAACACCATATATTTT. This translates into CASSLGADYSGNTIYF.

The chain employs TRBV10-1 and TRBJ2-1; 7 bases agree with TRBD2. This CDR3 spans 15 amino acids. From germline, CDR1 is WNHNN and CDR2 SYGVQD (reference sequence). Losses at the gene ends were 0 bases for V and 3 bases for J; bases not matched to a gene: 2. As DNA, the CDR3 is TGCGCCAGCAGTGAGTCGGCGGGAGACTACAATGAGCAGTTCTTC. Its translation is CASSESAGDYNEQFF.

This clone was seen a few times. V and J are TRBV10-3 and TRBJ2-7; tentative D call: TRBD2 (5 bases). The CDR3 runs to 13 residues. The V end was cut by 5 bases, the J end by 0 bases, with 8 bases between. CDR1 is ENHRY and CDR2 is SYGVKD in the germline V gene. Written as DNA, the CDR3 is TGTGCCATCAGTCTCGACTACTCCTACGAGCAGTACTTC. This gives the protein CAISLDYSYEQYF.

The V gene is TRBV30, the J gene TRBJ1-4, with D uncertain. The V gene lost 1 base and the J gene lost 4 bases, with 7 bases spanning the gap. The CDR3 sequence is 13 residues long. From germline, CDR1 is GTSNPN and CDR2 SVGIG (reference sequence). The CDR3 DNA reads as TGTGCCTGGAGTGGGTTCAGTAATGAAAAACTGTTTTTT. Its translation: CAWSGFSNEKLFF. Drawing the rest from reference TRBV30 and TRBJ1-4, the complete variable domain is SQTIHQWPATLVQPVGSPLSLECTVEGTSNPNLYWYRQAAGRGLQLLFYSVGIGQISSEVPQNLSASRPQDRQFILSSKKLLLSDSGFYLCAWSGFSNEKLFFGSGTQLSVL.